This T cell receptor beta chain was documented in a study of OX40 agonist ivuxolimab in advanced cancers. Here immunoSEQ multiplex PCR was the method, and the copy in TCRdb shows in-frame clones only, minus some. Here the sample spans about 94,000 clones, around 86% being singletons. Patients were ineligible given autoimmune disease history or systemic immunosuppression. For this clone: Its antigen is as yet unknown.

The V gene lost 1 base and the J gene lost 0 bases, with 21 bases spanning the gap. Germline CDR1 is PRHDT and CDR2 is FYEKMQ (reference sequence). There are 19 residues in the CDR3. Whole-study results and caveats: Clonal expansion was seen in CD4+ and CD8+ blood T cells by week 6 at 0.1 to 3.0 mg/kg. More expanded clones were seen, on average, in CD8+ T cells than in CD4+.

The sample here was CD4+ or CD8+ T cells sorted from blood, taken in a trial of the OX40 agonist ivuxolimab. The TCR was taken from an adult with an advanced solid tumor such as melanoma, head and neck, liver or kidney cancer. The V call is TRBV13, the J call TRBJ1-1; D is perhaps TRBD1 (6 bases). DNA of the CDR3: TGTGCCAGCAGCTTAGATTCGGTGTGGGGAGGGGACATGAACACTGAAGCTTTCTTT. This encodes CASSLDSVWGGDMNTEAFF.